This TCR beta chain derives from a study of cytomegalovirus exposure and HLA in healthy donors. This CDR3 is built from 15 residues. CDR1 WSHSY and CDR2 SAAADI come from the germline V gene. V was clipped by 3 bases and J by 1 base, with 12 bases between them. Primers: 60 Vbeta forward and 13 Jbeta reverse. Per the authors' pipeline: As a later analysis found, there were 82 million or so unique TCR beta chains, of which some 10 million were shared. Assay used: immunoSEQ multiplex PCR; TCRdb lists only in-frame clones, some missing. The V and J calls and clone size were taken over from that table, and D and trimming were inferred from the DNA. The sample has about 160,000 clones; less than 90% are singletons.

Material for sequencing was PBMCs. The clonotype originates from a young man in good health and CMV-seronegative. J is TRBJ1-1 and V is TRBV10-2; TRBD1 might be the D (5 bases). This CDR3 reads CASSDPRRGNTEAFF. Here the CDR3 DNA reads TGCGCCAGCAGTGACCCTCGGAGGGGGAACACTGAAGCTTTCTTT.